This T cell receptor (beta chain) is from a study of breast tumors, draining lymph nodes, adjacent tissues. Study-level findings and limits: Data only fit, rather than demonstrated, lymph node origin of most tumor T cells. Compared with lymph nodes, tumors were less diverse; compared with nontumor tissue, more. Most tumor T cells seemingly derive from lymph node, then expand in tumor. Luminal-like breast cancer showed significantly higher tumor–nontumor repertoire similarity than basal-like.

Axillary draining lymph nodes of breast cancer patients supplied the node samples. In the case of this clonotype: The antigen remains undetermined.

V was clipped by 3 bases and J by 1 base; unmatched bases: 6. In germline, CDR1 is SGHDT, CDR2 YYEEEE. The CDR3 is 17 amino acids. TCRdb used MiXCR to reprocess the multiplex PCR reads, holding one entry per CDR3 protein. This sample has about 230,000 distinct CDR3 sequences, with roughly 32% found just once. The specimen was axillary lymph node tissue. The chain employs TRBV5-6 and TRBJ2-3; 12 positions match TRBD2. This clonotype was obtained from a female donor with breast cancer. Some clones in this sample may be carry-over from other donors' samples. The DNA for the CDR3 is TGTGCCAGCAGCTCCTCCCTAGCGGGAGGGGGCACAGATACGCAGTATTTT. Protein: CASSSSLAGGGTDTQYF.